The clone carrying this T cell receptor (beta chain) was detected a few times. This entry comes from a study of blood T cell repertoires in COVID-19. Only in-frame clones appear in the TCRdb table, and some are missing; sequencing was by immunoSEQ multiplex PCR. Altogether some 180,000 clones are present, roughly 80% being singletons, with the ten largest covering around 14%. Enrollees, about 18 to 100 years old, lived in 24 US areas. Trimming took off 5 bases at V and 6 bases at J, with 23 bases between the two ends. CDR1 SGHTA and CDR2 FQGNSA come from the germline V gene. The CDR3 extends over 16 amino acids.

Sequenced input: PBMCs or T cells enriched from blood (not recorded which). This chain uses TRBV7-2 with TRBJ2-7; TRBD1 is a possible D gene (6 bases). The sequence was collected from a man aged 55 to 70 who had been exposed to COVID-19. The CDR3 nucleotides are TGTGCCAGCAGCGAAGGACAGTTTTGGGAGAATGGCGAGCAGTACTTC. Translation: CASSEGQFWENGEQYF.